This T cell receptor beta chain was sequenced for a study of CD8 T cell repertoires and HIV-1 epitope variants. Study context: Twenty-five autologous and known Gag and Nef epitope variant peptides each stimulated T cells separately. T cells were cultured for more than 9 days with cytokines added on days 3 and 7.

This clone was observed a few times. The antigen is unknown. The data were produced by immunoSEQ multiplex PCR, yet TCRdb's version contains in-frame clones alone and is incomplete. Seen here are some 6,000 clones, 65% to 75% observed once, and the top ten hold less than 50%. Study results and limitations: Roughly nine antigen-specific TCR beta clonotypes were found; roughly 6 seemed cross-reactive to variants.

The CDR3 is 14 residues long. Trimming left V 2 bases short and J 8 bases short, with 14 bases between. Germline loops: CDR1 SGHDT, CDR2 YYEEEE. The chain uses TRBV5-6 and TRBJ2-1; D unresolved. The receptor's source is a male donor with HIV. Sequencing was carried out using cultured CD8+ T cells derived from PBMCs. CDR3 coding DNA: TGTGCCAGCAGCTTTAACCTCGACGGCTATGAGCAGTTCTTC. It translates to CASSFNLDGYEQFF.